This T cell receptor (beta chain) was recovered during a study of control samples from healthy donors and cancer patients. Method: immunoSEQ multiplex PCR; TCRdb's copy keeps in-frame clones and lacks some. The sample yields approximately 110,000 clones, around 89% seen once. Only one count was recorded for this clone. The V gene lost 0 bases and the J gene lost 7 bases, with 15 bases spanning the gap. The CDR3 extends over 15 amino acids. Germline CDR1 is MGHRA and CDR2 is YSYEKL. The TCR comes from a woman in her fifties or sixties in good health. The specimen was blood. This chain uses TRBV4-1 with TRBJ1-2; D is possibly TRBD1 (5 bases). CDR3 loop: CASSQEGRVRPGYTF. CDR3 in DNA: TGCGCCAGCAGCCAAGAAGGCAGGGTGCGTCCTGGCTACACCTTC.